This entry describes one T cell receptor beta chain. The sample originates from a study of T-cell reconstitution after alpha-beta-depleted transplantation in children. Unique molecular identifiers tagged the TCRbeta library. From the PCR reads, TCRdb called clonotypes with MiXCR, one entry per CDR3 protein. Of around 200,000 distinct CDR3 sequences listed, about a tenth are singletons. The CDR3 is 15 residues long. Germline V gene data show CDR1 as SEHNR and CDR2 as FQNEAQ (reference sequence). V lost 5 bases and J 7 bases, leaving 20 bases between the germline ends. This material consisted of PBMCs from the stem cell graft donor, taken from the stem cell graft. The receptor comes from a human donor who donated a stem cell graft to a child with acute lymphoblastic leukemia. The chain recombines TRBV7-9 with TRBJ1-2; a weak D match, TRBD1 (5 bases). DNA of the CDR3: TGTGCCAGCAGCCCCAGTGTGGAGGGGTATCGTGGCTACACCTTC. It encodes CASSPSVEGYRGYTF.